This T cell receptor beta chain was observed in a study of blood T cell repertoires in COVID-19. At the level of the study: PBMCs, B-cell-depleted T cells, or T cells were the source of the cDNA or gDNA that made up the material.

How the authors handled the data: The assay estimated nucleated cells by amplifying reference gene primers. Method: immunoSEQ multiplex PCR; TCRdb's copy keeps in-frame clones and lacks some. That table furnishes V, J and clone size, whereas the DNA furnished D and trimming. The repertoire includes roughly 280,000 clones, around 90% of them detected once, and roughly 4.3% sits in the top ten. Trimming removed 6 bases from V and 0 bases from J, with 11 bases in between. The CDR3 is 14 residues long. Germline CDR1 reads LNHDA; CDR2 reads SQIVND (reference sequence). Participants were aged roughly 18 to 89 years from 24 US areas. Categorization into cohorts depended on clinical history that participants reported.

The chain is built from TRBV19 and TRBJ1-1; D is perhaps TRBD1 (6 bases). Sample: PBMCs or T cells enriched from blood (not recorded which). This clonotype was sampled from a woman in her thirties with acute COVID-19. CDR3 sequence: CASRHDRMNTEAFF. The CDR3 bases are TGTGCCAGTAGACATGACAGGATGAACACTGAAGCTTTCTTT.